Sequencing of this T cell receptor beta chain was carried out in a study of blood T cells in healthy people across ages. The overall study: Template switching picked up about one barcoded beta molecule for each two T cells.

Using a J-beta primer mix together with a sample-barcoded 5' primer, a second PCR was run for roughly 6 to 12 cycles. Via MiXCR, TCRdb re-called the 5' RACE reads, giving one row per CDR3 protein. The repertoire includes more than 650,000 distinct CDR3 sequences, 20% to 25% of them detected once, and 22% sits in the top ten. Healthy Caucasians from Russia aged roughly 6 to 90 served as donors. This clonotype turned up a few times. The CDR3 totals 14 residues. Germline V gives CDR1 DFQATT, CDR2 SNEGSKA (reference sequence). Sequenced material: blood. This TCR derives from a man in his 70s in good health. The rearrangement uses TRBV20-1 and TRBJ2-5; perhaps D is TRBD1 or TRBD2 (6 bases each). This CDR3 is CSEVKQGGEETQYF. CDR3 nucleotide sequence: TGCAGCGAGGTCAAACAGGGCGGGGAAGAGACCCAGTACTTC.